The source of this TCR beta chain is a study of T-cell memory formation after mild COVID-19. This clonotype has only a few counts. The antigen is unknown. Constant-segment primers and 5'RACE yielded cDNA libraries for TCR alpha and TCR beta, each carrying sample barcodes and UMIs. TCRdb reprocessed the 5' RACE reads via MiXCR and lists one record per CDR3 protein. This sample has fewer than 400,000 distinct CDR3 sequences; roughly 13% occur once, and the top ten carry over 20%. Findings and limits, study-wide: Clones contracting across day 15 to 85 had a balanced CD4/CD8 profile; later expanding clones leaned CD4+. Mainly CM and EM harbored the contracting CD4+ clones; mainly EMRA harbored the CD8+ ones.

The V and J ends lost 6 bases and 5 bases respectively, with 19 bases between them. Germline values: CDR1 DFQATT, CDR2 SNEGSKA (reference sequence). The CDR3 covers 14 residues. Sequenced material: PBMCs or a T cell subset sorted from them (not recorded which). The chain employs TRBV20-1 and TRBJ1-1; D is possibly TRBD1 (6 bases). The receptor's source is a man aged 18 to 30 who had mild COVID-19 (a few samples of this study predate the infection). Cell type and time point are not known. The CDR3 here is CSARTQGSRTEAFF. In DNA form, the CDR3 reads TGCAGTGCAAGAACTCAGGGGTCGCGGACTGAAGCTTTCTTT.